These T cell receptor beta chains were read from a single sample in a study of blood T cell repertoires in COVID-19. Assay: immunoSEQ multiplex PCR; the TCRdb copy retains only in-frame clones and omits some. The table has around 120,000 clones, around 81% seen once. The sample comprised peripheral blood. The receptors here all came from a man aged 65 to 79 with acute or convalescent COVID-19. The CDR3 runs from the conserved cysteine through the conserved F or W. D genes are given only for firm matches.

j_call cdr3_length d_call v_call cdr3_nt cdr3_aa
TRBJ1-2 14 - TRBV5-1 TGCGCCAGCAGCTTGGGACCCACTATCGAAGGCTACACCTTC CASSLGPTIEGYTF
TRBJ2-3 15 TRBD1 TRBV2 TGTGCCAGCAGGGAGGACAGGGGGGGGATGGATACGCAGTATTTT CASREDRGGMDTQYF
TRBJ2-1 15 - TRBV7-3 TGTGCCAGCAGCTATGCCTGGGCGGGACTCAATGAGCAGTTCTTC CASSYAWAGLNEQFF
TRBJ2-5 13 - TRBV12-5 TGTGCTAGTGATGGACCAGGGGGGGAGACCCAGTACTTC CASDGPGGETQYF
TRBJ2-3 16 - TRBV10-3 TGTGCCATCAGTGAAATCGGAGCGGGTGGCACAGATACGCAGTATTTT CAISEIGAGGTDTQYF
TRBJ2-1 15 - TRBV6-2/TRBV6-3 TGTGCCAGCAGTTACCTGGCTAGCGTGAGTAATGAGCAGTTCTTC CASSYLASVSNEQFF
TRBJ1-3 15 - TRBV19 TGTGCCAGTAGTATGGGGAATTGGGGCGGAAACACCATATATTTT CASSMGNWGGNTIYF
TRBJ1-2 14 TRBD1 TRBV19 TGTGCCAGTAGTTTCCCAGGGGGCCCGGATGGCTACACCTTC CASSFPGGPDGYTF
TRBJ2-5 14 TRBD2 TRBV5-5 TGTGCCAGCAGACTAGCGGGGGCCCAAGAGACCCAGTACTTC CASRLAGAQETQYF
TRBJ2-3 15 - TRBV30 TGTGCCTGGAGTGTAACGGCAGGGAGCACAGATACGCAGTATTTT CAWSVTAGSTDTQYF
TRBJ1-1 13 TRBD1 TRBV10-3 TGTGCCATCAGCACAGGGGGCGTCACTGAAGCTTTCTTT CAISTGGVTEAFF
TRBJ1-3 19 - TRBV11-3 TGTGCCAGCAGCTTAGCCCCAAAGGGAGGATTCTTCTCTGGAAACACCATATATTTT CASSLAPKGGFFSGNTIYF
TRBJ2-1 15 TRBD2 TRBV7-9 TGTGCCAGCAGCCCCGAAGCGGGGGGGCCGAGTGAGCAGTTCTTC CASSPEAGGPSEQFF
TRBJ1-6 18 TRBD1 TRBV7-8 TGTGCCAGCAGCTTAGCCCTGGGACAGAGCATTTTTAATTCACCCCTCCACTTT CASSLALGQSIFNSPLHF
TRBJ2-4 14 - TRBV7-2 TGTGCCAGCAGCTCTAGAGGCGGTGGGAACATTCAGTACTTC CASSSRGGGNIQYF
TRBJ2-1 15 TRBD2 TRBV11-2 TGTGCCAGCAGCCGGACTAGCGGGGAGTACAATGAGCAGTTCTTC CASSRTSGEYNEQFF
TRBJ1-2 15 - TRBV4-2 TGTGCCAGCAGCCAGCACAGGGTTGCGAACTATGGCTACACCTTC CASSQHRVANYGYTF
TRBJ2-2 15 TRBD1 TRBV14 TGTGCCAGCAGCATTTGGACAGGGTCCGCCGGGGAGCTGTTTTTT CASSIWTGSAGELFF
TRBJ2-3 14 - TRBV7-2 TGTGCCAGCAGCATCCGGGTCCTCACAGATACGCAGTATTTT CASSIRVLTDTQYF
TRBJ1-1 12 - TRBV5-1 TGCGCCAGCAGCTTACAGGGAGTTGAAGCTTTCTTT CASSLQGVEAFF
TRBJ2-2 16 - TRBV7-8 TGTGCCAGCAGCTTACGGCTAGCGTCGAACACCGGGGAGCTGTTTTTT CASSLRLASNTGELFF
TRBJ2-1 17 - TRBV11-2 TGTGCCAGCAGCTTAGAGGGGATCCGGCAGGGTTGGAATGAGCAGTTCTTC CASSLEGIRQGWNEQFF
TRBJ2-6 16 - TRBV5-1 TGCGCCAGCAACACGCTACAGGGCTCTGGGGCCAACGTCCTGACTTTC CASNTLQGSGANVLTF